Below, 28 T cell receptor beta chains from the same sample are listed, as sequenced in a study of OX40 agonist ivuxolimab in advanced cancers. Sequenced by immunoSEQ multiplex PCR; TCRdb stores in-frame clones only, minus some. The sample has more than 45,000 clones; around 85% are singletons. The input for sequencing was CD4+ or CD8+ T cells sorted from blood, taken in a trial of the OX40 agonist ivuxolimab. These receptors all come from an adult with an advanced solid tumor such as melanoma, head and neck, liver or kidney cancer.

The sample holds one count of this clone. The CDR3 coding sequence is TGTGCCTGGAGCACCGGGTTAAGCGGGAGGACAGATACGCAGTATTTT. Residues: CAWSTGLSGRTDTQYF. The V gene is TRBV30, the J gene TRBJ2-3; 9 positions match TRBD2. Trimming removed 3 bases from V and 3 bases from J; junction bases left unmatched: 10. From germline, CDR1 is GTSNPN and CDR2 SVGIG (reference sequence). The CDR3 has 16 amino acids.

This clone was found once. The V gene is TRBV2, the J gene TRBJ1-2; D is perhaps TRBD1 (6 bases). This CDR3 has 14 amino acids. Germline loops: CDR1 SNHLY, CDR2 FYNNEI. The V end was cut by 2 bases, the J end by 7 bases, with 14 bases between. CDR3 DNA: TGTGCCAGCAGTGAAATGGGGGGGCAACGTGGCTACACCTTC. Translation: CASSEMGGQRGYTF.

By share, this clone counts as medium-sized. The rearrangement links TRBV9 to TRBJ2-1; D is possibly TRBD1 (6 bases). With 5 bases removed from V and 6 bases from J, the gap between germline ends came to 12 bases. Germline CDR1 SGDLS, CDR2 YYNGEE. The CDR3 contains 13 residues. The CDR3 region is CASSLGTSNEQFF. The CDR3 bases are TGTGCCAGCAGTCTTGGGACAAGCAATGAGCAGTTCTTC.

The gene calls are TRBV19 and TRBJ1-3; D uncertain. The CDR3 totals 12 residues. Germline CDR1 reads LNHDA; CDR2 reads SQIVND (reference sequence). V lost 9 bases, J lost 5 bases, and 11 bases lay in between. CDR3 in DNA: TGTGCCAGCGGAAAGGATCGAAACACCATATATTTT. Its translation is CASGKDRNTIYF.

V gene TRBV5-1 combines with J gene TRBJ2-1, with TRBD2 matching 7 bases. The CDR3 is 16 residues long. Germline V lookup: CDR1 SGHRS, CDR2 YFSETQ. With V trimmed by 0 bases and J by 4 bases, 7 bases remained unmatched. The CDR3 nucleotides are TGCGCCAGCAGCTTGGCTGCCGTGGGGGGGTACAATGAGCAGTTCTTC. It is translated as CASSLAAVGGYNEQFF. The whole variable domain, remainder taken from reference TRBV5-1 and TRBJ2-1, is KAGVTQTPRYLIKTRGQQVTLSCSPISGHRSVSWYQQTPGQGLQFLFEYFSETQRNKGNFPGRFSGRQFSNSRSEMNVSTLELGDSALYLCASSLAAVGGYNEQFFGPGTRLTVL.

With regard to this clone: A much larger clone is a single base away; this may be a read error. The rearrangement uses TRBV6-5 and TRBJ2-7; TRBD1 is a possible D gene (6 bases). Germline lookup yields CDR1 MNHEY and CDR2 SVGAGI. The CDR3 extends over 13 amino acids. Trimming stripped 5 bases from V and 5 bases from J, with 13 bases between. This CDR3 reads CASSQTGPDEQYF. As DNA, the CDR3 is TGTGCCAGCAGTCAAACAGGGCCAGACGAGCAGTACTTC.

V usage is TRBV5-1 and J usage is TRBJ1-1; possible D gene TRBD1, 6 bases. Looked up from germline, CDR1 is SGHRS and CDR2 is YFSETQ. The CDR3 covers 14 residues. V gave up 4 bases and J gave up 8 bases, with 18 bases separating them. The CDR3 spells CASSDPGKGGEAFF. The CDR3 DNA reads TGCGCCAGCAGCGACCCTGGCAAAGGGGGGGAAGCTTTCTTT. The variable domain in full, with the rest retrieved from reference TRBV5-1 and TRBJ1-1, is KAGVTQTPRYLIKTRGQQVTLSCSPISGHRSVSWYQQTPGQGLQFLFEYFSETQRNKGNFPGRFSGRQFSNSRSEMNVSTLELGDSALYLCASSDPGKGGEAFFGQGTRLTVV.

The V gene is TRBV6-5, the J gene TRBJ1-6; unclear D gene. Trimming removed 2 bases at V and 6 bases at J, with 2 bases between. The CDR3 runs to 12 residues. The germline gives CDR1 MNHEY, CDR2 SVGAGI. CDR3 loop: CASSYVNSPLHF. The DNA for the CDR3 is TGTGCCAGCAGTTACGTTAATTCACCCCTCCACTTT.

This clone has only one observation. The chain carries TRBV2 and TRBJ2-5, with D hard to call. The CDR3 runs to 14 residues. The germline V and J ends were trimmed by 1 base and 7 bases, with 13 bases remaining between them. The germline V gene encodes CDR1 SNHLY and CDR2 FYNNEI. Here the CDR3 reads CASSEGVPPGTQYF. The CDR3 region has the DNA TGTGCCAGCAGTGAAGGGGTTCCGCCGGGGACCCAGTACTTC.

This clone came up once. The J gene is TRBJ1-1, the V gene TRBV15; D not certain. CDR1 and CDR2 (germline): LNHNV, YYDKDF (reference sequence). CDR3 length: 14 residues. Trimming left V 0 bases short and J 5 bases short, with 10 bases between. The CDR3 region is CATSRDALRTEAFF. CDR3 bases: TGTGCCACCAGCAGAGACGCCCTAAGGACTGAAGCTTTCTTT.

This clone was seen just once. The chain employs TRBV19 and TRBJ2-1; D gene unclear. The germline gives CDR1 LNHDA, CDR2 SQIVND (reference sequence). Trimming stripped 2 bases from V and 9 bases from J, with 8 bases between. The CDR3 is made up of 12 amino acids. CDR3: CASSIRASEQFF. CDR3 DNA: TGTGCCAGTAGTATACGGGCGAGTGAGCAGTTCTTC. Complete variable domain (other parts from reference TRBV19 and TRBJ2-1): DGGITQSPKYLFRKEGQNVTLSCEQNLNHDAMYWYRQDPGQGLRLIYYSQIVNDFQKGDIAEGYSVSREKKESFPLTVTSAQKNPTAFYLCASSIRASEQFFGPGTRLTVL.

This CDR3 reads CASSPRGGPQTQYF. The CDR3 nucleotides read TGTGCCAGCAGTCCAAGGGGGGGGCCTCAGACCCAGTACTTC. This sequence joins TRBV6-1 and TRBJ2-5; D is possibly TRBD2 (7 bases). The CDR3 covers 14 residues. Germline CDR1 is MNHNS and CDR2 is SASEGT. V lost 5 bases and J 6 bases, leaving 16 bases between the germline ends.

The chain combines TRBV5-4 with TRBJ2-1; 9 positions match TRBD2. The V gene's germline CDR1 is SGHNT and CDR2 YYREEE (reference sequence). This CDR3 is built from 17 residues. The junction had 12 bases not matched to a gene; V was cut back by 3 bases and J by 5 bases. The CDR3, as DNA: TGTGCCAGCAGCTCAGTGGGTAGGACTAGCGTCAACAATGAGCAGTTCTTC. This sequence encodes CASSSVGRTSVNNEQFF.

The J gene is TRBJ2-5, the V gene TRBV5-4; D call uncertain. There are 14 residues in the CDR3. Germline V lookup: CDR1 SGHNT, CDR2 YYREEE (reference sequence). V gave up 0 bases and J gave up 2 bases, with 8 bases separating them. The CDR3 nucleotides read TGTGCCAGCAGCTTGGCCTCAGTACAAGAGACCCAGTACTTC. Its translation is CASSLASVQETQYF. The full variable domain, its missing parts supplied by reference TRBV5-4 and TRBJ2-5, is ETGVTQSPTHLIKTRGQQVTLRCSSQSGHNTVSWYQQALGQGPQFIFQYYREEENGRGNFPPRFSGLQFPNYSSELNVNALELDDSALYLCASSLASVQETQYFGPGTRLLVL.

V is TRBV18 and J is TRBJ1-3, with D tentatively TRBD1 (6 bases). Germline CDR1 KGHSH, CDR2 LQKENI. Trimming cost V 4 bases and J 2 bases, with 12 bases left between them. The CDR3 consists of 15 residues. CDR3 DNA: TGTGCCAGCTCACGGACAGAGAAAACTGGAAACACCATATATTTT. Translating it yields CASSRTEKTGNTIYF.

The gene calls are TRBV29-1 and TRBJ2-2, with no clear D. Germline V lookup: CDR1 SQVTM, CDR2 ANQGSEA. The CDR3 sequence is 13 residues long. V lost 7 bases to trimming and J lost 4 bases, with 13 bases between them. The CDR3 DNA reads TGCAGCGACGTGCGCCTTGGCACCGGGGAGCTGTTTTTT. Its translation: CSDVRLGTGELFF.

J is TRBJ2-4 and V is TRBV20-1; 7 bases are a match to TRBD2. The CDR3 consists of 10 residues. Germline V gives CDR1 DFQATT, CDR2 SNEGSKA (reference sequence). The CDR3 DNA reads as TGCAGGGCGGGAGAGGACATTCAGTACTTC. Translation: CRAGEDIQYF.

The rearrangement links TRBV19 to TRBJ2-7, with D unclear. The CDR3 has 16 residues. Deletions cut 0 bases from V and 1 base from J, with 13 bases between. The germline gives CDR1 LNHDA, CDR2 SQIVND (reference sequence). The CDR3 loop reads CASSIDGRPASYEQYF. CDR3 bases: TGTGCCAGTAGTATAGATGGACGCCCGGCTTCCTACGAGCAGTACTTC.

The gene calls are TRBV18 and TRBJ1-6; TRBD1 might be the D (5 bases). Trimming removed 3 bases at V and 5 bases at J, with 11 bases between. Germline V gene data show CDR1 as KGHSH and CDR2 as LQKENI. The CDR3 consists of 15 residues. The CDR3 DNA sequence: TGTGCCAGCTCACCCGAACCAGGGAATAATTCACCCCTCCACTTT. Its translation is CASSPEPGNNSPLHF.

J is TRBJ1-5 and V is TRBV2; 7 bases are shared with TRBD1. The germline V gene encodes CDR1 SNHLY and CDR2 FYNNEI. V trimming: 4 bases; J trimming: 0 bases; junction bases outside the gene matches: 3. The length of the CDR3 is 15 residues. The CDR3 loop reads CASSVTGNSNQPQHF. The CDR3 nucleotides read TGTGCCAGCAGTGTGACAGGGAATAGCAATCAGCCCCAGCATTTT.

The rearrangement links TRBV18 to TRBJ2-7, with D perhaps being TRBD1 or TRBD2 (5 bases each). The CDR3 spans 15 residues. V lost 3 bases and J lost 0, with 12 bases in between. Germline CDR1 reads KGHSH; CDR2 reads LQKENI. The CDR3, as DNA: TGTGCCAGCTCACCCCTGGGGGATGACTCCTACGAGCAGTACTTC. This codes for CASSPLGDDSYEQYF.

The chain links TRBV2 to TRBJ2-1; the match to TRBD2 covers 9 bases. Per germline, CDR1 SNHLY and CDR2 FYNNEI. V gave up 8 bases and J gave up 8 bases; unmatched junction bases: 13. The CDR3 consists of 15 residues. CDR3 DNA sequence: TGTGCCAGCGTCGGCTCCACTAGCGGGCTGTATGAGCAGTTCTTC. Residues: CASVGSTSGLYEQFF. Variable domain in full (rest from reference TRBV2 and TRBJ2-1): EPEVTQTPSHQVTQMGQEVILRCVPISNHLYFYWYRQILGQKVEFLVSFYNNEISEKSEIFDDQFSVERPDGSNFTLKIRSTKLEDSAMYFCASVGSTSGLYEQFFGPGTRLTVL.

The chain employs TRBV2 and TRBJ1-5, with 10 bases matching TRBD1. This CDR3 comprises 15 residues. The J segment lost 0 bases and the V segment lost 7 bases, leaving 3 bases of the junction unmatched. Germline CDR1 and CDR2: SNHLY and FYNNEI. CDR3 protein: CASIRDRGSNQPQHF. The DNA for the CDR3 is TGTGCCAGCATCAGGGACAGGGGTAGCAATCAGCCCCAGCATTTT.

The chain uses TRBV10-3 and TRBJ2-2; TRBD1 might be the D (6 bases). Between the trimmed V and J ends, which lost 11 bases and 1 base, there was a span of 11 bases. From germline, CDR1 is ENHRY and CDR2 SYGVKD. The length of the CDR3 is 13 residues. CDR3 nucleotides: TGTGCCCTATCACAGGGGAACACCGGGGAGCTGTTTTTT. It codes for CALSQGNTGELFF.

As DNA, the CDR3 is TGTGCCAGCAGTTCTGACATTGGGTCAGGAGAGACCCAGTACTTC. Translation: CASSSDIGSGETQYF. The chain employs TRBV5-6 and TRBJ2-5; D uncertain. Trimming took 5 bases from V and 4 from J, leaving 18 bases between them. The CDR3 covers 15 residues. Germline CDR1 SGHDT, CDR2 YYEEEE.

This chain's CDR3 is CASSIGGVTNEKLFF. CDR3 coding DNA: TGTGCCAGTAGTATAGGGGGAGTAACTAATGAAAAACTGTTTTTT. This rearrangement joins TRBV19 to TRBJ1-4; D remains ambiguous. The CDR3 runs 15 residues. Germline V lookup: CDR1 LNHDA, CDR2 SQIVND (reference sequence). Between the trimmed V and J ends, which lost 1 base and 1 base, there was a span of 7 bases.

CDR3 DNA sequence: TGTGCCAGCAGTCTCCCTCCGCTGAAGGAGGAGACCCAGTACTTC. As protein: CASSLPPLKEETQYF. The chain uses TRBV27 and TRBJ2-5; no clear D. The CDR3 spans 15 residues. V lost 5 bases and J lost 5, with 18 bases in between. Germline V lookup: CDR1 MNHEY, CDR2 SMNVEV (reference sequence).

This chain links TRBV19 with TRBJ1-4, with D perhaps matching TRBD1 (5 bases). V shed 6 bases and J shed 7 bases, with 12 bases lying between them. From germline, CDR1 is LNHDA and CDR2 SQIVND (reference sequence). The CDR3 runs 13 residues. The CDR3: CASRWAQGEKLFF. CDR3 in DNA: TGTGCCAGTAGATGGGCCCAGGGTGAAAAACTGTTTTTT.